This TCR beta chain was found in a study of blood T cell repertoires in COVID-19. This clone was detected only a few times. The J segment lost 7 bases and the V segment lost 2 bases, leaving 9 bases of the junction unmatched. The CDR3 has 15 amino acids. Germline CDR1 and CDR2: SGHRS and YFSETQ. Repertoires were generated with immunoSEQ multiplex PCR, while TCRdb's copy carries only in-frame clones and drops some. Among 100,000 to 130,000 clones listed, about four fifths were seen once. The receptor comes from a human donor in a cohort sampled during active COVID-19. Sequencing input: peripheral blood. The chain recombines TRBV5-1 with TRBJ2-5; 9 nucleotides agree with TRBD1. As DNA, the CDR3 is TGCGCCAGCAGCTTATACGGACAGGGGATAGGGACCCAGTACTTC. This gives the protein CASSLYGQGIGTQYF.